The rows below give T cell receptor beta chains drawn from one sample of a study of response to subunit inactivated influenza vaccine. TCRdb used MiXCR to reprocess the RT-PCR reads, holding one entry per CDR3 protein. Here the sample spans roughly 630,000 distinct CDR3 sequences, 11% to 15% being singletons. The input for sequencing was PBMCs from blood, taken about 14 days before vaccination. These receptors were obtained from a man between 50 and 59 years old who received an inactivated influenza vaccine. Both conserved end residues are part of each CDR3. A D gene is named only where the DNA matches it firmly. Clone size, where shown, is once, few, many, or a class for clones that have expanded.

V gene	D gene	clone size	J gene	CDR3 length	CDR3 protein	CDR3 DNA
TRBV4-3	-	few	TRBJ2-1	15	CASSQGQDTYNEQFF	TGCGCCAGCAGCCAAGGACAGGACACCTACAATGAGCAGTTCTTC
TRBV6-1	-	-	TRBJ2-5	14	CASRKSEVQETQYF	TGTGCCAGCAGAAAGAGCGAGGTTCAAGAGACCCAGTACTTC
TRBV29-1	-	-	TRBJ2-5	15	CSVEGGTGISETQYF	TGCAGCGTTGAAGGGGGAACAGGCATTTCGGAGACCCAGTACTTC
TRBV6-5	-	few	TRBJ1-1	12	CASGQLGSEAFF	TGTGCCAGCGGGCAATTGGGGAGCGAAGCTTTCTTT
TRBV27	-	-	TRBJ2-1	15	CASSRGLNSYNEQFF	TGTGCCAGTAGTAGGGGACTGAACTCCTACAATGAGCAGTTCTTC
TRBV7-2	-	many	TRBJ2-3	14	CASKRQSSTDTQYF	TGTGCCAGCAAAAGACAATCTAGCACAGATACGCAGTATTTT
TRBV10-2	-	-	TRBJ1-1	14	CASSVNGADTEAFF	TGCGCCAGCAGTGTTAACGGGGCGGACACTGAAGCTTTCTTT
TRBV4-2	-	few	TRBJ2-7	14	CASSHLRDSYEQYF	TGTGCCAGCAGCCATCTGCGGGACAGCTACGAGCAGTACTTC
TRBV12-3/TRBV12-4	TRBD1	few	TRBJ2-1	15	CASSFFGTGSHEQFF	TGTGCCAGCAGTTTTTTCGGGACAGGGTCCCATGAGCAGTTCTTC
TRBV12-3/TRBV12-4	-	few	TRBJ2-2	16	CASRGTLVGRTGELFF	TGTGCCAGCAGGGGAACGTTAGTGGGGCGCACCGGGGAGCTGTTTTTT
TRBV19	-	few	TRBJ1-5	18	CASSIARMDPLSNQPQHF	TGTGCCAGTAGTATAGCCAGGATGGATCCCCTTAGCAATCAGCCCCAGCATTTT
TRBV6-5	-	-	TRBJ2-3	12	CASSELPDTQYF	TGTGCCAGCAGTGAGTTACCAGATACGCAGTATTTT
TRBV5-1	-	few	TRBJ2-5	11	CASSFAETQYF	TGCGCCAGCAGCTTCGCTGAGACCCAGTACTTC
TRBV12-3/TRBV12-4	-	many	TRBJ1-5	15	CASSPGEGLYQPQHF	TGTGCCAGCAGTCCAGGTGAGGGGCTGTATCAGCCCCAGCATTTT
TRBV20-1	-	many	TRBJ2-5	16	CSARVSGSGGQETQYF	TGCAGTGCTAGGGTTTCGGGATCGGGCGGTCAAGAGACCCAGTACTTC
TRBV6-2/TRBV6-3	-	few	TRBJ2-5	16	CASSYARGRPQETQYF	TGTGCCAGCAGTTACGCAAGGGGACGGCCGCAAGAGACCCAGTACTTC
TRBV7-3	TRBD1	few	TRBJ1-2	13	CASSPGQAGGYTF	TGTGCCAGCAGCCCAGGACAGGCGGGGGGCTACACCTTC
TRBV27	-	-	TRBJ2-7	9	CASSEWPNF	TGTGCCAGCAGTGAGTGGCCAAACTTC
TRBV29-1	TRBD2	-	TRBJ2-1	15	CSVELSGRPRNEQFF	TGCAGCGTTGAACTAAGCGGGAGACCCCGCAATGAGCAGTTCTTC
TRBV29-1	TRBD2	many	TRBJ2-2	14	CSVDLAGVTGELFF	TGCAGCGTTGATCTAGCGGGGGTCACCGGGGAGCTGTTTTTT
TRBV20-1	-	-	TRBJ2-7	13	CSARVRDVGEQYF	TGCAGTGCTAGGGTACGGGACGTCGGCGAGCAGTACTTC
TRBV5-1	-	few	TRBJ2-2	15	CASSLDTRVTGELFF	TGCGCCAGCAGCTTGGACACGCGAGTAACCGGGGAGCTGTTTTTT
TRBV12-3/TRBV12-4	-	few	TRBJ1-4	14	CASSWGGTAEKLFF	TGTGCCAGCAGTTGGGGAGGAACCGCTGAAAAACTGTTTTTT
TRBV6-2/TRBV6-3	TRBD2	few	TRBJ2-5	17	CASSRGSTSGRLETQYF	TGTGCCAGCAGCCGTGGTTCGACTAGCGGGAGATTGGAGACCCAGTACTTC
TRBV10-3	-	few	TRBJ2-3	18	CAISEPYRSAGRTDTQYF	TGTGCCATCAGTGAGCCCTACAGATCGGCAGGGCGCACAGATACGCAGTATTTT
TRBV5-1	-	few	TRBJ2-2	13	CASSFFTAGELFF	TGCGCCAGCAGCTTCTTCACGGCCGGGGAGCTGTTTTTT
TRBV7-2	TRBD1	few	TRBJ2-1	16	CASSFYGTGLYNEQFF	TGTGCCAGCAGCTTCTACGGGACAGGTTTGTACAATGAGCAGTTCTTC
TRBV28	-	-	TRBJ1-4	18	CASRADGEMGWDNEKLFF	TGTGCCAGCAGAGCGGATGGGGAGATGGGATGGGATAATGAAAAACTGTTTTTT
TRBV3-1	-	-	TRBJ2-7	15	CASSQIPGGHYEQYF	TGTGCCAGCAGCCAAATCCCCGGGGGGCACTACGAGCAGTACTTC
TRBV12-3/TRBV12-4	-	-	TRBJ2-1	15	CASSPLGTPYNEQFF	TGTGCCAGCAGTCCCCTGGGTACCCCCTACAATGAGCAGTTCTTC
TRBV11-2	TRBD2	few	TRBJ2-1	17	CASSLDPGLADYNEQFF	TGTGCCAGCAGCTTAGACCCAGGACTAGCGGACTACAATGAGCAGTTCTTC
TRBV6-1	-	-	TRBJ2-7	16	CASGRDWALRTYEQYF	TGTGCCAGCGGCCGGGATTGGGCGCTGCGGACCTACGAGCAGTACTTC
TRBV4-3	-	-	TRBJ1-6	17	CASSQEKPGVGDSPLHF	TGCGCCAGCAGCCAAGAAAAGCCGGGGGTGGGGGATTCACCCCTCCACTTT
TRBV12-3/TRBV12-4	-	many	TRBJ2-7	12	CASTQMNYEQYF	TGTGCCAGCACACAAATGAACTACGAGCAGTACTTC
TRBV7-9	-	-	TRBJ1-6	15	CASSQPGRSNSPLHF	TGTGCCAGCAGCCAACCGGGACGGTCTAATTCACCCCTCCACTTT
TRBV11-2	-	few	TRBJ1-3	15	CASSPRLNSGNTIYF	TGTGCCAGCAGCCCCCGTCTTAACTCTGGAAACACCATATATTTT
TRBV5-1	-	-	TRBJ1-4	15	CASSLRGTTNEKLFF	TGCGCCAGCAGCTTAAGGGGGACAACTAATGAAAAACTGTTTTTT
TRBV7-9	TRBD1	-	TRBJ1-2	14	CASNSDREIPGYTF	TGTGCCAGCAACTCCGACAGGGAAATTCCTGGCTACACCTTC
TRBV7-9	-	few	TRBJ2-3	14	CASSLIVSQDTQYF	TGTGCCAGCAGCTTAATTGTCAGTCAAGATACGCAGTATTTT
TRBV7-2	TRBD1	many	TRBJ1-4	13	CASKPTGSGELFF	TGTGCCAGCAAACCGACAGGGTCAGGAGAACTGTTTTTT
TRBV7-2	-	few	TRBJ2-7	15	CASSLGGGAGNEQYF	TGTGCCAGCAGCTTAGGTGGGGGCGCAGGAAACGAGCAGTACTTC
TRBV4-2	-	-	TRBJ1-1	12	CASSQGQAEAFF	TGTGCCAGCAGCCAGGGGCAGGCTGAAGCTTTCTTT
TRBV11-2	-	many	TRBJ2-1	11	CASSARREQFF	TGTGCCAGCAGCGCCCGACGGGAGCAGTTCTTC
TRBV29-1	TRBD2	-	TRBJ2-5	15	CSAEDSGRGSETQYF	TGCAGCGCCGAGGACAGCGGGAGGGGGTCAGAGACCCAGTACTTC
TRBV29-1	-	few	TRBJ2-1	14	CSGLRMSPYNEQFF	TGCAGCGGTTTGCGGATGTCGCCCTACAATGAGCAGTTCTTC
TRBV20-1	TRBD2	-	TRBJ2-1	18	CSARDPASGRGSYNEQFF	TGCAGTGCTAGAGATCCGGCTAGCGGGCGCGGCTCCTACAATGAGCAGTTCTTC
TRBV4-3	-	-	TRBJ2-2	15	CASSQERSNTGELFF	TGCGCCAGCAGCCAAGAGAGATCGAACACCGGGGAGCTGTTTTTT
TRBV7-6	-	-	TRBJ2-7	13	CASSGDNTYEQYF	TGTGCCAGCAGCGGAGACAATACCTACGAGCAGTACTTC
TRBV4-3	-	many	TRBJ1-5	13	CASSQSVNQPQHF	TGCGCCAGCAGCCAATCGGTAAATCAGCCCCAGCATTTT
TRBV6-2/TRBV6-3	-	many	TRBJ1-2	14	CASSYFGISAGYTF	TGTGCCAGCAGTTACTTCGGGATCTCCGCTGGCTACACCTTC
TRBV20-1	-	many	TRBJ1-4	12	CSARTVNEKLFF	TGCAGTGCTAGAACAGTAAATGAAAAACTGTTTTTT
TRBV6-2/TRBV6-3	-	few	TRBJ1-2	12	CATLRGRGGYTF	TGTGCCACGCTAAGGGGCCGAGGAGGCTACACCTTC
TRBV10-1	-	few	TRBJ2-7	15	CASSESAGTTYEQYF	TGCGCCAGCAGTGAGTCGGCGGGGACCACCTACGAGCAGTACTTC
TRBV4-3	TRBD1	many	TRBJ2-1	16	CASSLQPGQGADEQFF	TGCGCCAGCAGCCTACAACCGGGACAGGGGGCGGATGAGCAGTTCTTC
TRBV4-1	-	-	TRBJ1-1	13	CASSQVLGTGAFF	TGCGCCAGCAGCCAAGTTTTAGGGACCGGAGCTTTCTTT
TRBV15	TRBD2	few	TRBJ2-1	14	CATSRLAEDNEQFF	TGTGCCACCAGCAGACTAGCGGAAGACAATGAGCAGTTCTTC
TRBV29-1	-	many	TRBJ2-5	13	CSVVRTVQETQYF	TGCAGCGTCGTACGGACAGTCCAAGAGACCCAGTACTTC
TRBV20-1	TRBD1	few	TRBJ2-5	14	CSATRQGIFETQYF	TGCAGTGCTACAAGACAGGGGATCTTCGAGACCCAGTACTTC
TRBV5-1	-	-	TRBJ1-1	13	CASREGRDTEAFF	TGCGCCAGCAGGGAGGGGAGGGACACTGAAGCTTTCTTT